Listed here are 32 T cell receptor beta chains from one sample, sequenced in a study of regulatory T cells in long-lasting Graves disease. Through Arm-PCR of CDR3 regions and iRepertoire HTBI primers, TCR beta libraries were built. Using its own MiXCR run on the multiplex PCR reads, TCRdb lists one record per CDR3 protein. The table shows around 250,000 distinct CDR3 sequences, with roughly 18% occurring only once. The time point here: newly diagnosed GD, antithyroid drugs for less than 3 months. The TCR library used RNA extracted from PBMCs. The source material was peripheral blood mononuclear cells (PBMCs), sampled at new diagnosis, from a patient treated with antithyroid drugs. The source of these receptors is a female donor with Graves disease.

This clonotype was counted ten times or more. V is TRBV29-1 and J is TRBJ1-1; no clear D. CDR3 length: 13 residues. CDR1 is SQVTM and CDR2 is ANQGSEA in the germline V gene. V lost 1 base, J lost 0 bases, and 6 bases lay in between. For the CDR3, the DNA is TGCAGCGTTGAAGTGGTTTTGAACACTGAAGCTTTCTTT. Its translation is CSVEVVLNTEAFF.

In regard to this clonotype: A much larger clone lies one base from this, so it may be a read error. The J gene is TRBJ2-1, the V gene TRBV4-1; 13 bases agree with TRBD2. The CDR3 has 17 amino acids. The germline V gene has CDR1 MGHRA and CDR2 YSYEKL. V trimming: 0 bases; J trimming: 10 bases; junction bases outside the gene matches: 9. The CDR3 DNA is TGCGCCAGCAGCCAAGAGAGGGGGACTAGCGGGGCCTACGAGCAGTTCTTC. This translates into CASSQERGTSGAYEQFF.

This clonotype occurred once. The rearrangement links TRBV7-2 to TRBJ1-4, with 10 nucleotides matching TRBD1. Trimming at V came to 9 bases and at J to 7 bases, leaving 5 bases not matched to a gene. Per the germline V gene, CDR1 is SGHTA and CDR2 is FQGNSA. CDR3 size: 13 residues. CDR3 DNA: TGTGCCAGTCACGACAGGGGGCGTGAAAAACTGTTTTTT. Translated, it gives CASHDRGREKLFF.

This clonotype was seen many times. V is TRBV19 and J is TRBJ1-5; D possibly corresponds to TRBD1 (5 bases). Trimming removed 7 bases from V and 2 bases from J, with 18 bases in between. Germline lookup yields CDR1 LNHDA and CDR2 SQIVND (reference sequence). The CDR3 is 16 residues long. CDR3 sequence (DNA): TGTGCCAGTAAGAGGGGTAGGGAGTACGGCAATCAGCCCCAGCATTTT. Its protein product is CASKRGREYGNQPQHF.

This clonotype came up once. The chain joins TRBV9 to TRBJ1-5; no definite D call. This CDR3 is 13 amino acids long. The germline V and J ends were trimmed by 4 bases and 5 bases, with 10 bases remaining between them. Germline CDR1 and CDR2: SGDLS and YYNGEE. DNA of the CDR3: TGTGCCAGCAGCTTAACCCCCCATCAGCCCCAGCATTTT. It codes for CASSLTPHQPQHF.

In this sample, this clonotype turned up many times. The CDR3 DNA is TGTGCCTGTCGGGGACAGTCGATTTCACCCCTCCACTTT. As protein: CACRGQSISPLHF. The rearrangement joins TRBV11-2 to TRBJ1-6, with TRBD1 identical over 7 bases. The CDR3 loop spans 13 amino acids. The V gene's germline CDR1 is SGHAT and CDR2 FQNNGV. V lost 11 bases, J lost 9 bases, and 10 bases stayed unmatched.

This clonotype was counted ten times or more. CDR3: CASSPRYSTGGNQPQHF. In nucleotides, the CDR3 is TGTGCCAGCTCACCACGCTACTCCACAGGGGGCAATCAGCCCCAGCATTTT. The chain recombines TRBV18 with TRBJ1-5; 7 nucleotides agree with TRBD1. Germline CDR1 reads KGHSH; CDR2 reads LQKENI. This CDR3 is built from 17 residues. V dropped 1 base and J dropped 2; count of bases not matched to a gene: 8.

This clonotype was counted many times. The chain combines TRBV10-2 with TRBJ1-2; D uncertain. With 2 bases removed from V and 4 bases from J, the gap between germline ends came to 17 bases. CDR3 length: 16 residues. Germline values: CDR1 WSHSY, CDR2 SAAADI. The CDR3 bases are TGCGCCAGCAGTGAGGGGGTCTGGGCTCCGGGCTATGGCTACACCTTC. Translated: CASSEGVWAPGYGYTF.

V and J are TRBV6-1 and TRBJ2-5, with 14 bases that match TRBD2. CDR3 size: 18 residues. Germline CDR1 reads MNHNS; CDR2 reads SASEGT. V lost 5 bases, J lost 4 bases, and 12 bases stayed unmatched. The CDR3 DNA sequence: TGTGCCAGCAGTCGCAGTGGACTAGCGGGAGGAGGGGCAGAGACCCAGTACTTC. Its translation is CASSRSGLAGGGAETQYF.

This clonotype was observed at least ten times. V gene TRBV12-3 or TRBV12-4 combines with J gene TRBJ1-2; a weak D match, TRBD1 (5 bases). This CDR3 comprises 14 residues. Trimming removed 5 bases from V and 2 bases from J, with 12 bases in between. CDR3 protein: CASSLGTGNYGYTF. CDR3 bases: TGTGCCAGCAGTCTGGGGACGGGGAACTATGGCTACACCTTC.

At least ten counts were recorded for this clonotype. CDR3 in amino acids: CASSLGPSPDTQYF. CDR3 DNA: TGTGCCAGCAGTTTGGGCCCGAGTCCAGATACGCAGTATTTT. The chain couples TRBV27 to TRBJ2-3; D unresolved. V was trimmed by 3 bases and J by 4 bases, leaving 11 bases between them. This CDR3 contains 14 residues. CDR1 and CDR2 from the germline V gene are MNHEY and SMNVEV (reference sequence).

This chain joins TRBV6-9 and TRBJ2-1; no clear D. The V end lost 3 bases, the J end lost 5 bases, and 8 bases lay between the germline ends. The CDR3 is 13 amino acids. Germline lookup yields CDR1 MNHGY and CDR2 SVAAGI. The CDR3 DNA reads as TGTGCCAGCAGTTACGGGTCAGACAATGAGCAGTTCTTC. As protein: CASSYGSDNEQFF.

As concerns this clonotype: This sequence may be a read error, since a much larger clone differs from it by one base. This is likely a read error, given that the CDR3 carries no conserved phenylalanine or tryptophan at its end. The V and J genes are TRBV20-1 and TRBJ1-2; 8 bases match TRBD1. CDR3 length equals 13 residues. CDR1 is DFQATT, CDR2 SNEGSKA, per germline (reference sequence). Here the CDR3 reads CTAGTGYSYGYTI. The CDR3 nucleotides are TGCACTGCCGGGACAGGATACTCTTATGGCTACACCATC.

The genes are TRBV2 and TRBJ2-5; D is unresolved. Trimming left V 3 bases short and J 10 bases short, with 9 bases between. The CDR3 is 11 residues long. The germline V gene has CDR1 SNHLY and CDR2 FYNNEI. DNA for the CDR3: TGTGCCAGCAGTGACAGAGGTAGCCAGTACTTC. Its translation: CASSDRGSQYF.

Notes on this clonotype: A far larger clone lies a single base away; this is likely a read error. This chain links TRBV19 with TRBJ1-2; D unresolved. The germline V gene has CDR1 LNHDA and CDR2 SQIVND (reference sequence). The V end was cut by 9 bases, the J end by 6 bases, with 20 bases between. The CDR3 spans 14 residues. The CDR3 loop is CASGPEGGGDGYTF. CDR3 coding DNA: TGTGCCAGCGGCCCAGAGGGTGGAGGCGATGGCTACACCTTC.

This clonotype was observed at least ten times. The chain carries TRBV28 and TRBJ1-2; a possible D gene is TRBD1 (6 bases). This CDR3 region has 12 residues. Germline assignment: CDR1 MDHEN and CDR2 SYDVKM. V lost 6 bases to trimming and J lost 8 bases, with 13 bases between them. The DNA of the CDR3 is TGTGCCAGCAGCATGGTGGGGGGCGGCTACACCTTC. Translated: CASSMVGGGYTF.

Worth noting for this clonotype: One junction end disagrees with the germline gene, perhaps due to a read error. The chain links TRBV30 to TRBJ1-6; D uncertain. The CDR3 is made up of 17 amino acids. Per germline, CDR1 GTSNPN and CDR2 SVGIG (reference sequence). This chain's CDR3 is CAWSVLRHSSSNSPLHF. The CDR3 nucleotides read TGTGCCTGGAGTGTACTTCGGCACAGCTCCTCTAATTCACCCCTTCACTTT. The whole variable domain, filled in from reference TRBV30 and TRBJ1-6, reads SQTIHQWPATLVQPVGSPLSLECTVEGTSNPNLYWYRQAAGRGLQLLFYSVGIGQISSEVPQNLSASRPQDRQFILSSKKLLLSDSGFYLCAWSVLRHSSSNSPLHFGNGTRLTVT.

The table lists this clonotype with a few counts. V gene TRBV6-1 combines with J gene TRBJ2-7; TRBD2 agrees at 11 bases. V lost 7 bases, J lost 0 bases, and 2 bases stayed unmatched. From germline, CDR1 is MNHNS and CDR2 SASEGT. The CDR3 length is 14 residues. CDR3 region: CASKTSGNSYEQYF. CDR3 nucleotide sequence: TGTGCCAGCAAGACTAGCGGGAACTCCTACGAGCAGTACTTC.

Concerning this clonotype itself: A read error may produce the germline difference seen at one junction end. The chain recombines TRBV27 with TRBJ2-2; a weak D match, TRBD2 (6 bases). There are 15 residues in the CDR3. Germline V gene lookup returns CDR1 MNHEY and CDR2 SMNVEV (reference sequence). Here the CDR3 DNA reads TGTGCCAACAGTTTCATCCGGAGGGAGGCTGGGGAGCTGTTTTTT. Its translation: CANSFIRREAGELFF.

Many counts were recorded for this clonotype. V gene TRBV28 combines with J gene TRBJ2-5; D may be TRBD2 (6 bases). The germline V gene has CDR1 MDHEN and CDR2 SYDVKM. The V and J ends lost 5 bases and 5 bases respectively, with 9 bases between them. This CDR3 has 12 residues. As DNA, the CDR3 is TGTGCCAGCAGTGGGGGGAGTGAGACCCAGTACTTC. It encodes CASSGGSETQYF.

The chain is built from TRBV3-1 and TRBJ2-5, with D perhaps matching TRBD1 (5 bases). In germline, CDR1 is LGHDT, CDR2 YNNKEL (reference sequence). Trimming cost V 1 base and J 5 bases, with 11 bases left between them. This CDR3 is built from 14 residues. CDR3 in DNA: TGTGCCAGCAGCCAAGGATGGGGCGCGGAGACCCAGTACTTC. Residues: CASSQGWGAETQYF.

This clonotype was seen ten or more times. V is TRBV28 and J is TRBJ1-1, with D hard to call. This CDR3 comprises 11 residues. The V end was cut by 2 bases, the J end by 6 bases, with 4 bases between. Germline CDR1 and CDR2: MDHEN and SYDVKM. The CDR3: CASSLGAEAFF. For the CDR3, the DNA is TGTGCCAGCAGTTTAGGGGCTGAAGCTTTCTTT.

A remark on this clonotype: A far larger clone differs by one base, so this is likely a read error. The CDR3 is CASSEARLAGEETQYF. Here the CDR3 DNA reads TGTGCCAGCAGTGAGGCGCGACTAGCGGGAGAAGAGACCCAGTACTTC. V gene TRBV12-3 or TRBV12-4 combines with J gene TRBJ2-5; TRBD2 agrees at 12 bases. The CDR3 consists of 16 residues. Trimming at V came to 5 bases and at J to 3 bases, leaving 7 bases not matched to a gene.

This clonotype was seen at least ten times. This chain links TRBV11-2 with TRBJ2-5; 7 nucleotides match TRBD2. Germline values: CDR1 SGHAT, CDR2 FQNNGV. CDR3 size: 15 residues. With 1 base clipped from V and 4 bases from J, the junction kept 6 bases outside the gene matches. The CDR3 sequence: CASSLGGGVRETQYF. Here the CDR3 DNA reads TGTGCCAGCAGCTTAGGGGGGGGAGTTCGAGAGACCCAGTACTTC.

The V call is TRBV5-1, the J call TRBJ1-4, with 10 nucleotides matching TRBD1. From germline, CDR1 is SGHRS and CDR2 YFSETQ. The V gene end was trimmed by 3 bases and the J gene end by 6 bases; junction bases not matched to a gene: 8. The CDR3 runs 16 residues. This CDR3 reads CASSSAPGQGYEKLFF. CDR3 DNA sequence: TGCGCCAGCAGCTCCGCGCCGGGACAGGGGTATGAAAAACTGTTTTTT.

As for this clonotype: A far larger clone lies a single base away; this is likely a read error. The J gene is TRBJ2-7, the V gene TRBV6-2 or TRBV6-3, with no clear D. In germline, CDR1 is MNHEY, CDR2 SVGEGT. The V gene lost 4 bases and the J gene lost 3 bases, with 10 bases spanning the gap. The CDR3 is 13 residues long. CDR3 in amino acids: CASSSRPYYEQYF. The DNA of the CDR3 is TGTGCCAGCAGTTCGCGACCGTACTACGAGCAGTACTTC.

This clonotype was seen repeatedly, ten times or more. V gene TRBV18 combines with J gene TRBJ2-1; no reliable D call. This CDR3 has 13 residues. V shed 2 bases and J shed 5 bases, with 7 bases lying between them. Germline V CDR1 and CDR2: KGHSH, LQKENI. The CDR3 sequence is CASSPGENNEQFF. In DNA, the CDR3 is TGTGCCAGCTCACCAGGCGAAAACAATGAGCAGTTCTTC. Full variable domain (outside the CDR3, taken from reference TRBV18 and TRBJ2-1): NAGVMQNPRHLVRRRGQEARLRCSPMKGHSHVYWYRQLPEEGLKFMVYLQKENIIDESGMPKERFSAEFPKEGPSILRIQQVVRGDSAAYFCASSPGENNEQFFGPGTRLTVL.

At least ten counts were recorded for this clonotype. The chain joins TRBV19 to TRBJ1-2; a possible D gene is TRBD1 (6 bases). V was trimmed by 7 bases and J by 9 bases, leaving 15 bases between them. This CDR3 is built from 12 residues. Germline V gene sequence: CDR1 LNHDA, CDR2 SQIVND (reference sequence). The CDR3 sequence: CASTGGGMSYTF. DNA for the CDR3: TGTGCCAGTACTGGGGGCGGAATGAGCTACACCTTC.

This chain joins TRBV20-1 and TRBJ2-2; D might be TRBD1 (6 bases). The V end was cut by 1 base, the J end by 1 base, with 13 bases between. This CDR3 has 16 amino acids. Per the germline V gene, CDR1 is DFQATT and CDR2 is SNEGSKA (reference sequence). The CDR3 protein is CSARGRRQENTGELFF. CDR3 in DNA: TGCAGTGCTAGAGGACGGCGACAGGAGAACACCGGGGAGCTGTTTTTT.

This clonotype was seen ten or more times. This rearrangement joins TRBV19 to TRBJ1-1; a weak D match, TRBD1 (5 bases). The CDR3 consists of 13 residues. The germline V gene has CDR1 LNHDA and CDR2 SQIVND (reference sequence). V was clipped by 9 bases and J by 5 bases, with 16 bases between them. CDR3 nucleotide sequence: TGTGCCAGCAGTTCTCAGGGAGGGACTGAAGCTTTCTTT. Encoded protein: CASSSQGGTEAFF.

The V gene is TRBV28, the J gene TRBJ1-1; perhaps TRBD1 as D (5 bases). V lost 5 bases, J lost 5 bases, and 15 bases lay in between. The CDR3 runs 14 residues. CDR1 MDHEN and CDR2 SYDVKM come from the germline V gene. The DNA for the CDR3 is TGTGCCAGCAGTATCGGACAACCTGGGACTGAAGCTTTCTTT. Protein product: CASSIGQPGTEAFF.

Ten or more counts support this clonotype. The chain recombines TRBV11-1 with TRBJ1-6; 9 bases fit TRBD1. Germline values: CDR1 SGHAT, CDR2 FQDESV (reference sequence). The CDR3 is made up of 15 amino acids. Trimming cost V 2 bases and J 8 bases; bases outside gene matches: 4. In DNA form, the CDR3 reads TGTGCCAGCAGCTTACTGGGACAGGGTTATTCACCCCTCCACTTT. Translating it yields CASSLLGQGYSPLHF.